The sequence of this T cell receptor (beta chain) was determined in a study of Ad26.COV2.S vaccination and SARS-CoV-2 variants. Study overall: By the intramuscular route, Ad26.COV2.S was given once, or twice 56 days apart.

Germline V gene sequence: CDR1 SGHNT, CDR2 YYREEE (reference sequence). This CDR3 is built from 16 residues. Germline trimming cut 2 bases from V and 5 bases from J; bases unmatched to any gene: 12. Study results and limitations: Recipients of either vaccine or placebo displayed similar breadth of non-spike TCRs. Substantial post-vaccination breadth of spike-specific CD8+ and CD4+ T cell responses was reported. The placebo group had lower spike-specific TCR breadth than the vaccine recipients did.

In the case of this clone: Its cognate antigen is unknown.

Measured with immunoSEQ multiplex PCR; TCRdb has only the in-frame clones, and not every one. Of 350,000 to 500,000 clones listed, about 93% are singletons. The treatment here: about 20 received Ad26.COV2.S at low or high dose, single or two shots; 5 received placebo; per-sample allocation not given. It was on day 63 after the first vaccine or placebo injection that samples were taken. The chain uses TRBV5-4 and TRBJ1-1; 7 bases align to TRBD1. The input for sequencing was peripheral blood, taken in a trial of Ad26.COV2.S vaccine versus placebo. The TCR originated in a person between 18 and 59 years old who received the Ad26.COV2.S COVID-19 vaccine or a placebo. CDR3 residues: CASSFGGRGLGTEAFF. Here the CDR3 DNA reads TGTGCCAGCAGCTTTGGGGGGAGGGGGCTGGGAACTGAAGCTTTCTTT.